This TCR beta chain appears in the sequencing data of a study of blood T cells in healthy people across ages. A second 7 to 11 cycle PCR used barcoded and J-beta primers. Using its own MiXCR run on the 5' RACE reads, TCRdb lists one record per CDR3 protein. The sample holds 790,000 or so distinct CDR3 sequences, about 45% seen once. A word on this clonotype: The target antigen is unknown.

Russia was home to the donors, healthy Caucasian individuals aged roughly 6 to 95. Study-wide results and limits: In older individuals, TCR beta diversity per million T cells was lower, falling roughly linearly with age.

Sequencing was done on a sample of blood. The source of this sequence is a man older than 75 in good health.

The CDR3 bases are TGTGCCACCAGTGATTATAGGACTAGCGGGATCGAGCAGTACTTC. It specifies CATSDYRTSGIEQYF. The rearrangement links TRBV24-1 to TRBJ2-7; 12 bases align to TRBD2. This CDR3 has 15 residues. Germline CDR1 reads KGHDR; CDR2 reads SFDVKD. J lost 6 bases, V lost 2 bases, and 4 bases had no gene match.